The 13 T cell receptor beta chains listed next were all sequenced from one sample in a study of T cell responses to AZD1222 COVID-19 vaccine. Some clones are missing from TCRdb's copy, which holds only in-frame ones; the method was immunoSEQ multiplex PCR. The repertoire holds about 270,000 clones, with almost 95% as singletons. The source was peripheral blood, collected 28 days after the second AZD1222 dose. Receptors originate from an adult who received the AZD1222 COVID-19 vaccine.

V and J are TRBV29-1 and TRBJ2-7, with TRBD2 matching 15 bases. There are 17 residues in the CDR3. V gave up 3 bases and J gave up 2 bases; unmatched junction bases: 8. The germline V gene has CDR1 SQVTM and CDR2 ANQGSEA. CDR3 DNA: TGCAGCGTTGAGACCGGGACTAGCGGGAGGCGCCCCTACGAGCAGTACTTC. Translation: CSVETGTSGRRPYEQYF.

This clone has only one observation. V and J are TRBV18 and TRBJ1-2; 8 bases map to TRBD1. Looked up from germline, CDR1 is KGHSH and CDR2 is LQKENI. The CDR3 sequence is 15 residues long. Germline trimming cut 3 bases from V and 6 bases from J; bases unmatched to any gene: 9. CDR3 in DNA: TGTGCCAGCTCACCTCGGACAGGGAGGGAGAATGGCTACACCTTC. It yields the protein CASSPRTGRENGYTF.

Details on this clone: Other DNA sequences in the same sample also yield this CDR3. CDR3 bases: TGTGCCAGCAGCCTGTCGCCAGGGGCCACCTACGAGCAGTACTTC. Translating it yields CASSLSPGATYEQYF. The chain uses TRBV7-2 and TRBJ2-7; a possible D gene is TRBD1 (6 bases). Trimming stripped 5 bases from V and 2 bases from J, with 16 bases between. This CDR3 region has 15 residues. CDR1 and CDR2 (germline): SGHTA, FQGNSA.

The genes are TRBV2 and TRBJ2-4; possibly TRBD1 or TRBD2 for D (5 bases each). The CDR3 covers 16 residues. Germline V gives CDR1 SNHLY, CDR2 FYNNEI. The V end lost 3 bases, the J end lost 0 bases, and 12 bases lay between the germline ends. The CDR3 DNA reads TGTGCCAGCAGTGAGAGGGGAACCATAGCCAAAAACATTCAGTACTTC. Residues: CASSERGTIAKNIQYF. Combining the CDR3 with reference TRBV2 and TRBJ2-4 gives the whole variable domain EPEVTQTPSHQVTQMGQEVILRCVPISNHLYFYWYRQILGQKVEFLVSFYNNEISEKSEIFDDQFSVERPDGSNFTLKIRSTKLEDSAMYFCASSERGTIAKNIQYFGAGTRLSVL.

The CDR3 region has the DNA TGTGCCAGTAGTATTCTTCGGGATCAGCCCCAGCATTTT. This gives the protein CASSILRDQPQHF. The V gene is TRBV19, the J gene TRBJ1-5; the D is unclear. The CDR3 totals 13 residues. CDR1 and CDR2 from the germline V gene are LNHDA and SQIVND (reference sequence). With 3 bases removed from V and 5 bases from J, the gap between germline ends came to 8 bases. Filled out from reference TRBV19 and TRBJ1-5, the complete variable domain reads DGGITQSPKYLFRKEGQNVTLSCEQNLNHDAMYWYRQDPGQGLRLIYYSQIVNDFQKGDIAEGYSVSREKKESFPLTVTSAQKNPTAFYLCASSILRDQPQHFGDGTRLSIL.

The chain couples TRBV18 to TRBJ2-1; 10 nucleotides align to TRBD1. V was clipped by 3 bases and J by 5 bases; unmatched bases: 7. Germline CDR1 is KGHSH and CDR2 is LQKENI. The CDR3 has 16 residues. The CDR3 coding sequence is TGTGCCAGCTCACCTCGCGGACAGGGGGTAGACAATGAGCAGTTCTTC. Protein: CASSPRGQGVDNEQFF.

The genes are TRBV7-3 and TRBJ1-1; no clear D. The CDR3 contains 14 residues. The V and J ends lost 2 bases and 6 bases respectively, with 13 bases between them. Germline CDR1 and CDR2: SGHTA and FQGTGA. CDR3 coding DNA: TGTGCCAGCAGCTTAGGGCAGGATAGCTCTGAAGCTTTCTTT. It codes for CASSLGQDSSEAFF.

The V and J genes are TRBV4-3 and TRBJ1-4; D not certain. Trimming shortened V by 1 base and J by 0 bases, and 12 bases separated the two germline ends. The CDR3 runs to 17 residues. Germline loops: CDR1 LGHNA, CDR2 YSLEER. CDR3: CASSQAAFHTTNEKLFF. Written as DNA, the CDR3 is TGCGCCAGCAGCCAAGCAGCCTTTCACACAACTAATGAAAAACTGTTTTTT.

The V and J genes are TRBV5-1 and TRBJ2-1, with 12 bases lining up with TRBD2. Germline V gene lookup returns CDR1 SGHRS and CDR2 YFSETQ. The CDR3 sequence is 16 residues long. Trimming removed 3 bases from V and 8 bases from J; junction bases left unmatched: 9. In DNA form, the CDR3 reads TGCGCCAGCAGCTCCTTACCGACTAGCGGGAGCGATGAGCAGTTCTTC. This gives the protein CASSSLPTSGSDEQFF.

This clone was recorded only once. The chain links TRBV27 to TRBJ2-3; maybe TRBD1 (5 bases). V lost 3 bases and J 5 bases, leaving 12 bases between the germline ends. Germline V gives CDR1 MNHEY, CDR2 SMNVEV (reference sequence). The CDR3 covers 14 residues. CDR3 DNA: TGTGCCAGCAGTTTGGGGCTAGTCGGAGATACGCAGTATTTT. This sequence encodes CASSLGLVGDTQYF.

The CDR3 is CASSPTSGVTDTQYF. The CDR3 coding sequence is TGTGCCAGCTCACCCACTAGCGGGGTCACAGATACGCAGTATTTT. The V call is TRBV18, the J call TRBJ2-3; 10 bases match TRBD2. Germline CDR1 reads KGHSH; CDR2 reads LQKENI. This CDR3 is built from 15 residues. The ends lost 3 bases at V and 2 bases at J; junction bases unmatched: 2.

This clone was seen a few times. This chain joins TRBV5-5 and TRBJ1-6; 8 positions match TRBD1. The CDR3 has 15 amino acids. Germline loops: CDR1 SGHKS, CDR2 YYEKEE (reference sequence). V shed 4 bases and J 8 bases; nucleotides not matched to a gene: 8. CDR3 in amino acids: CASSPRTGLDSPLHF. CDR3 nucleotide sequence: TGTGCCAGCAGCCCCCGGACAGGGTTGGATTCACCCCTCCACTTT.

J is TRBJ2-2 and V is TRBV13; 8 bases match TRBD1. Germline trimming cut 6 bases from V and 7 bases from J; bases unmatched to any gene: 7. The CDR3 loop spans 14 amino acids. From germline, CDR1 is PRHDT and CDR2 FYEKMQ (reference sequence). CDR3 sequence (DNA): TGTGCCAGCAGGTGGACAGGGAGAAGCGGGGAGCTGTTTTTT. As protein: CASRWTGRSGELFF.